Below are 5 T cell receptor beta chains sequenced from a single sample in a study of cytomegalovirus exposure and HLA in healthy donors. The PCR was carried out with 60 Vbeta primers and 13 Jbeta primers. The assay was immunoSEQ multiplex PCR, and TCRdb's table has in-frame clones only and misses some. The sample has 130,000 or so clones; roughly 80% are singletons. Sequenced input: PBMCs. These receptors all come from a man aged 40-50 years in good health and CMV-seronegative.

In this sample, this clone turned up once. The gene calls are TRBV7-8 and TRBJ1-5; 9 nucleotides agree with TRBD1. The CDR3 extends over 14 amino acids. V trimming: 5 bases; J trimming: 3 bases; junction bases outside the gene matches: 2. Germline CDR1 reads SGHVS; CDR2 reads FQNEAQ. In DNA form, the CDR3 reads TGTGCCAGCAGCACAGGGGGCCCCAATCAGCCCCAGCATTTT. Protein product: CASSTGGPNQPQHF.

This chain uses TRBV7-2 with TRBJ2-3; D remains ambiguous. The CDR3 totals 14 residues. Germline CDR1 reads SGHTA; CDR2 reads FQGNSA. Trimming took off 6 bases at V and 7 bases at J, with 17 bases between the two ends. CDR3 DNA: TGTGCCAGCAGACACTCCCCTAGTTTAAATACGCAGTATTTT. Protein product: CASRHSPSLNTQYF.

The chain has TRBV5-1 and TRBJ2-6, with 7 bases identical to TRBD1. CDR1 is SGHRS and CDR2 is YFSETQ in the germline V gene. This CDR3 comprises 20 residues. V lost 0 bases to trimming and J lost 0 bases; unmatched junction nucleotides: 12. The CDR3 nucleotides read TGCGCCAGCAGCTTGGCCCTAGGACAGGTCTTTCTCTCTGGGGCCAACGTCCTGACTTTC. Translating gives CASSLALGQVFLSGANVLTF.

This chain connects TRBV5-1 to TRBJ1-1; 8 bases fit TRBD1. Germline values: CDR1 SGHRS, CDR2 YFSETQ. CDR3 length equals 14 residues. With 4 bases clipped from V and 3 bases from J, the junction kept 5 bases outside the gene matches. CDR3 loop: CASSRGQDYTEAFF. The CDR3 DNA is TGCGCCAGCAGCAGGGGACAGGACTACACTGAAGCTTTCTTT.

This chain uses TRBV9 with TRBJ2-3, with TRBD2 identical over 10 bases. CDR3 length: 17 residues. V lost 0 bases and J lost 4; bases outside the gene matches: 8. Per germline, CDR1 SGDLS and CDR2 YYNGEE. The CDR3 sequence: CASSVAPAGGPADTQYF. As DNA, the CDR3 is TGTGCCAGCAGCGTAGCCCCAGCGGGGGGGCCGGCAGATACGCAGTATTTT.